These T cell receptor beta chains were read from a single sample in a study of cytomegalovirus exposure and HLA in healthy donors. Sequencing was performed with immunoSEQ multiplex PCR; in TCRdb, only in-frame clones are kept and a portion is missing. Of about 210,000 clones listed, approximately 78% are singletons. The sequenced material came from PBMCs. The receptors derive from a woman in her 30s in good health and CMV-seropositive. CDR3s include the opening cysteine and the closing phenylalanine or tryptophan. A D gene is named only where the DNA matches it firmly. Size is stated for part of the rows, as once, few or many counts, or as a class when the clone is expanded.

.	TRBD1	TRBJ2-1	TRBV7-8	CASSSTGAWGNEQFF	TGTGCCAGCAGCTCAACAGGGGCCTGGGGCAATGAGCAGTTCTTC
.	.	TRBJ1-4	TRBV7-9	CSSSPYRWAATNEKLFF	TGTTCCAGCAGCCCATACCGCTGGGCCGCAACTAATGAAAAACTGTTTTTT
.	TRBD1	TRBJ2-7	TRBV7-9	CSSSSVTGGASYF	TGTTCCAGCAGCTCGGTGACAGGGGGCGCTTCGTACTTC
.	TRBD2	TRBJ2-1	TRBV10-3	CATQGTSGNNEQFF	TGTGCCACGCAGGGGACTAGCGGAAACAATGAGCAGTTCTTC
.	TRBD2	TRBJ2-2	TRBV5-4	CASSSSSGSVSGELFF	TGTGCCAGCAGCTCTTCTAGCGGGAGTGTCTCCGGGGAGCTGTTTTTT
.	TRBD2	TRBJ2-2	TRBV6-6	CASSYLASGVFGELFF	TGTGCCAGCAGTTACCTCGCTAGCGGGGTCTTCGGGGAGCTGTTTTTT
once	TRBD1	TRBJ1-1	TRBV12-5	CASGREDRRDTEAFF	TGTGCTAGTGGCAGAGAGGACAGGCGGGACACTGAAGCTTTCTTT
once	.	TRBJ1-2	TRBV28	CASSPSGGLGYTF	TGTGCCAGCAGTCCCTCGGGGGGCCTTGGCTACACCTTC
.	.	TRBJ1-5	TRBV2	CASRAVGQYQPQHF	TGTGCCAGCAGGGCAGTAGGACAGTATCAGCCCCAGCATTTT
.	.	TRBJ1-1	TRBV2	CASSGQFDTEAFF	TGTGCCAGCAGCGGACAGTTCGACACTGAAGCTTTCTTT